This entry lists 27 T cell receptor beta chains sequenced from one sample in a study of T cells in Graves' hyperthyroidism and ophthalmopathy. Researchers took RNA transcripts and amplified the TCR beta CDR3 regions from them. When the TCR CDR3 underwent first-round RT-PCR, the HTBI primer set was used. TCRdb reprocessed the multiplex PCR reads with MiXCR, giving one entry per CDR3 protein. Here the sample spans a few hundred thousand distinct CDR3 sequences, around 16% being singletons. The sample comprised blood. The receptors stem from a woman aged 25-40 years with Graves' hyperthyroidism.

As to this clonotype: Given a much more abundant clone one base away, this may be a read error. The chain combines TRBV24-1 with TRBJ2-2, with D perhaps TRBD1 or TRBD2 (5 bases each). The V gene lost 2 bases and the J gene lost 7 bases, with 10 bases spanning the gap. CDR3 size: 14 residues. CDR1 KGHDR and CDR2 SFDVKD come from the germline V gene. The CDR3 DNA sequence: TGTGCCACCAGTGATTCGGGACGAGTCGGGGAGCTGTTTTTT. As protein: CATSDSGRVGELFF.

This clonotype was counted between two and nine times. The genes are TRBV6-1 and TRBJ2-7; possibly TRBD1 for D (5 bases). The V and J ends lost 5 bases and 5 bases respectively, with 13 bases between them. Germline V gene lookup returns CDR1 MNHNS and CDR2 SASEGT. CDR3 length: 13 residues. CDR3 nucleotide sequence: TGTGCCAGCAGTCCCCTCAGGGTCAACGAGCAGTACTTC. Amino acid sequence: CASSPLRVNEQYF.

This clonotype was seen repeatedly, ten times or more. The V gene is TRBV7-9, the J gene TRBJ1-5; 9 positions agree with TRBD1. The CDR3 contains 17 residues. Trimming removed 1 base from V and 2 bases from J; junction bases left unmatched: 6. Germline CDR1 is SEHNR and CDR2 is FQNEAQ (reference sequence). CDR3 nucleotides: TGTGCCAGCAGCTTAGGGACAGGGGATGGGCGCAATCAGCCCCAGCATTTT. Translating gives CASSLGTGDGRNQPQHF.

The chain recombines TRBV9 with TRBJ2-3; possibly TRBD1 or TRBD2 for D (5 bases each). V was cut by 0 bases and J by 10 bases, with 12 bases left in between. CDR1 and CDR2 from the germline V gene are SGDLS and YYNGEE. The CDR3 covers 13 residues. CDR3 sequence reads: CASSVVGGVAQYF. The CDR3 nucleotides are TGTGCCAGCAGCGTAGTTGGGGGAGTGGCGCAGTATTTT.

In this sample, this clonotype turned up many times. This chain uses TRBV7-3 with TRBJ2-2, with 7 bases matching TRBD1. Losses at the gene ends were 5 bases for V and 5 bases for J; bases not matched to a gene: 8. The CDR3 loop spans 15 amino acids. Germline V gene data show CDR1 as SGHTA and CDR2 as FQGTGA. Written as DNA, the CDR3 is TGTGCCAGCAGCCCGACGACAGGGCCAACCGGGGAGCTGTTTTTT. It yields the protein CASSPTTGPTGELFF.

This clonotype was observed a few times. V is TRBV20-1 and J is TRBJ2-2; 11 bases agree with TRBD2. Germline lookup yields CDR1 DFQATT and CDR2 SNEGSKA (reference sequence). The CDR3 has 14 residues. J was trimmed by 9 bases and V by 5 bases; bases with no gene match: 8. CDR3 amino acids: CSALLAGEGRELFF. The CDR3 DNA is TGCAGTGCTTTACTAGCGGGAGAGGGCCGGGAGCTGTTTTTT.

Ten or more counts support this clonotype. The junction shows a germline mismatch at one end, possibly a read error. This rearrangement joins TRBV28 to TRBJ2-7; 10 bases align to TRBD2. The CDR3 contains 15 residues. The germline V gene encodes CDR1 MDHEN and CDR2 SYDVKM. The CDR3 reads CASSSLAGTSSEQYF. The CDR3 DNA sequence: TGTGCCAGCAGTTCACTAGCGGGAACGTCCTCCGAGCAGTACTTC.

In this sample, this clonotype turned up many times. The CDR3 DNA reads as TGTGCCAGCAGCACGGGACTTTATATAGAGCAGTTCTTC. Translated, it gives CASSTGLYIEQFF. The genes are TRBV7-9 and TRBJ2-1; D is perhaps TRBD2 (6 bases). This CDR3 is 13 amino acids long. Trimming removed 5 bases from V and 10 bases from J, with 15 bases in between. The germline CDR1 and CDR2 sequences are SEHNR and FQNEAQ (reference sequence).

This chain links TRBV4-2 with TRBJ1-2; D is undetermined. Trimming removed 0 bases at V and 6 bases at J, with 8 bases between. The CDR3 is 13 residues long. The germline V gene encodes CDR1 LGHNA and CDR2 YNFKEQ. The CDR3 is CASSQELGNGYTF. The DNA for the CDR3 is TGTGCCAGCAGCCAAGAGCTCGGAAATGGCTACACCTTC.

V usage is TRBV24-1 and J usage is TRBJ2-1; D not certain. This CDR3 contains 15 residues. The germline V and J ends were trimmed by 10 bases and 0 bases, with 15 bases remaining between them. The germline V gene has CDR1 KGHDR and CDR2 SFDVKD. The CDR3 region has the DNA TGTGCCACAAGTAAGGTTTGGAGCTCCTACAATGAGCAGTTCTTC. It is translated as CATSKVWSSYNEQFF.

The chain carries TRBV4-1 and TRBJ2-3; D assignment may be TRBD1 or TRBD2 (5 bases each). CDR1 and CDR2 (germline): MGHRA, YSYEKL. Trimming took 1 base from V and 0 from J, leaving 11 bases between them. The CDR3 is 16 amino acids. The CDR3, as DNA: TGCGCCAGCAGCCAAGTACGGGGACCTAGCACAGATACGCAGTATTTT. This encodes CASSQVRGPSTDTQYF.

This clonotype was seen more than once but under ten times. The chain links TRBV12-5 to TRBJ1-2, with 12 bases lining up with TRBD1. The CDR3 is 15 residues long. CDR1 is LGHNT and CDR2 is FRNRAP in the germline V gene. J lost 8 bases, V lost 8 bases, and 12 bases had no gene match. In DNA, the CDR3 is TGTGCTAGTTCCGGGACAGGGGGCTCTACGGGAGGCTACACCTTC. This translates into CASSGTGGSTGGYTF. Variable domain in full (rest from reference TRBV12-5 and TRBJ1-2): DARVTQTPRHKVTEMGQEVTMRCQPILGHNTVFWYRQTMMQGLELLAYFRNRAPLDDSGMPKDRFSAEMPDATLATLKIQPSEPRDSAVYFCASSGTGGSTGGYTFGSGTRLTVV.

The rearrangement uses TRBV20-1 and TRBJ2-2; a weak D match, TRBD2 (7 bases). Trimming shortened V by 1 base and J by 4 bases, and 13 bases separated the two germline ends. Looked up from germline, CDR1 is DFQATT and CDR2 is SNEGSKA (reference sequence). This CDR3 has 15 amino acids. In DNA form, the CDR3 reads TGCAGTGCTAGAGCCGGGGGGCGCAGCACCGGGGAGCTGTTTTTT. Protein: CSARAGGRSTGELFF.

V usage is TRBV27 and J usage is TRBJ1-3; 10 bases are a match to TRBD1. The V segment lost 8 bases and the J segment 4 bases; nucleotides outside the gene matches: 23. Germline V CDR1 and CDR2: MNHEY, SMNVEV (reference sequence). CDR3 length: 20 amino acids. CDR3 DNA: TGTGCCAGCTCACTTACCGGGACAGGGGCTTCCGCAAAGACCGGAAACACCATATATTTT. Its protein product is CASSLTGTGASAKTGNTIYF.

This clonotype was recorded many times. The rearrangement links TRBV11-1 to TRBJ2-1; TRBD2 might be the D (6 bases). The CDR3 is 17 amino acids. The germline CDR1 and CDR2 sequences are SGHAT and FQDESV (reference sequence). Trimming stripped 1 base from V and 0 bases from J, with 13 bases between. The CDR3 protein is CASSLDSAGSSYNEQFF. The DNA for the CDR3 is TGTGCCAGCAGCTTAGATTCTGCGGGAAGCTCCTACAATGAGCAGTTCTTC.

This chain uses TRBV6-1 with TRBJ1-1; tentatively, D is TRBD1 (6 bases). V gave up 0 bases and J gave up 4 bases, with 12 bases separating them. CDR1 is MNHNS, CDR2 SASEGT, per germline. The CDR3 extends over 15 amino acids. DNA for the CDR3: TGTGCCAGCAGTGAAGCGGGGGGGCGAGTCACTGAAGCTTTCTTT. Translated, it gives CASSEAGGRVTEAFF.

This clonotype was picked up many times. This chain joins TRBV7-9 and TRBJ2-1, with a weak D call TRBD2 (6 bases). There are 16 residues in the CDR3. Germline CDR1 reads SEHNR; CDR2 reads FQNEAQ (reference sequence). The V end was cut by 5 bases, the J end by 1 base, with 15 bases between. As DNA, the CDR3 is TGTGCCAGCAGCCCGCGACTCGGGGGATCCTACAATGAGCAGTTCTTC. Amino acid sequence: CASSPRLGGSYNEQFF. Using reference TRBV7-9 and TRBJ2-1 for the parts outside the CDR3, the full variable domain is DTGVSQNPRHKITKRGQNVTFRCDPISEHNRLYWYRQTLGQGPEFLTYFQNEAQLEKSRLLSDRFSAERPKGSFSTLEIQRTEQGDSAMYLCASSPRLGGSYNEQFFGPGTRLTVL.

This clonotype was detected many times. The chain employs TRBV27 and TRBJ2-5; no clear D. Trimming removed 6 bases at V and 5 bases at J, with 10 bases between. CDR1 and CDR2 from the germline V gene are MNHEY and SMNVEV (reference sequence). The CDR3 has 12 residues. DNA for the CDR3: TGTGCCAGCAGGTGGGGTGGGGAGACCCAGTACTTC. Translated, it gives CASRWGGETQYF.

This clonotype appeared many times. Sequence at one end of the junction differs from germline and may be a read error. This chain connects TRBV7-2 to TRBJ1-1; TRBD1 is a possible D gene (5 bases). The CDR3 runs 13 residues. The V gene's germline CDR1 is SGHTA and CDR2 FQGNSA. This CDR3 is CASSSQGFTESFF. CDR3 DNA: TGTGCCAGCAGCTCTCAGGGATTTACTGAATCTTTCTTT.

Many counts were recorded for this clonotype. The chain combines TRBV28 with TRBJ1-4; 7 nucleotides line up with TRBD1. V lost 5 bases and J lost 8; bases outside the gene matches: 5. Germline values: CDR1 MDHEN, CDR2 SYDVKM. There are 13 residues in the CDR3. CDR3 nucleotide sequence: TGTGCCAGCAGTACAAGGGGGCGGGAAAAACTGTTTTTT. Amino acid sequence: CASSTRGREKLFF.

This clonotype was recorded a few times. J is TRBJ2-3 and V is TRBV9; 8 bases agree with TRBD2. Germline values: CDR1 SGDLS, CDR2 YYNGEE. CDR3 length: 16 amino acids. V lost 4 bases and J lost 3; bases outside the gene matches: 10. The CDR3 nucleotides read TGTGCCAGCAGCCCTAACGGGACTAGTGGAACAGATACGCAGTATTTT. It codes for CASSPNGTSGTDTQYF.

The gene calls are TRBV10-3 and TRBJ1-2; tentative D call: TRBD1 (5 bases). The CDR3 sequence is 16 residues long. Trimming took 3 bases from V and 2 from J, leaving 16 bases between them. Per germline, CDR1 ENHRY and CDR2 SYGVKD. The CDR3 protein is CAISDPSQGINYGYTF. CDR3 DNA: TGTGCCATCAGTGACCCCTCGCAGGGAATCAACTATGGCTACACCTTC.

This clonotype was picked up many times. The J gene is TRBJ2-3, the V gene TRBV18; D gene uncertain. Germline loops: CDR1 KGHSH, CDR2 LQKENI. V was cut by 2 bases and J by 0 bases, with 3 bases left in between. The CDR3 is made up of 13 amino acids. CDR3 region: CASSPSSTDTQYF. CDR3 bases: TGTGCCAGCTCACCATCCAGCACAGATACGCAGTATTTT.

This clonotype appeared a few times. The V and J genes are TRBV18 and TRBJ2-7; 7 bases are shared with TRBD2. This CDR3 has 14 amino acids. The J segment lost 6 bases and the V segment lost 2 bases, leaving 7 bases of the junction unmatched. Germline V lookup: CDR1 KGHSH, CDR2 LQKENI. The CDR3 DNA reads as TGTGCCAGCTCACCAACGCGGGAGACGGGCGAGCAGTACTTC. Residues: CASSPTRETGEQYF.

This clonotype was found many times. This chain joins TRBV5-6 and TRBJ2-7, with D perhaps matching TRBD2 (5 bases). V was clipped by 0 bases and J by 3 bases, with 16 bases between them. The CDR3 is made up of 16 amino acids. Germline CDR1 SGHDT, CDR2 YYEEEE. CDR3 DNA: TGTGCCAGCAGCTTGGCCAGAGCGGTCTTTAACTACGAGCAGTACTTC. Protein product: CASSLARAVFNYEQYF.

This clonotype was picked up a small number of times. This rearrangement joins TRBV2 to TRBJ1-2; weak D call: TRBD1 (6 bases). Germline V gene data show CDR1 as SNHLY and CDR2 as FYNNEI. V was trimmed by 6 bases and J by 0 bases, leaving 11 bases between them. This CDR3 is built from 14 residues. The CDR3 loop is CASRRQVTNYGYTF. DNA for the CDR3: TGTGCCAGCAGACGACAGGTTACTAACTATGGCTACACCTTC. Complete variable domain (other parts from reference TRBV2 and TRBJ1-2): EPEVTQTPSHQVTQMGQEVILRCVPISNHLYFYWYRQILGQKVEFLVSFYNNEISEKSEIFDDQFSVERPDGSNFTLKIRSTKLEDSAMYFCASRRQVTNYGYTFGSGTRLTVV.

This clonotype appeared many times. The rearrangement uses TRBV24-1 and TRBJ2-3; D assignment may be TRBD1 or TRBD2 (5 bases each). Trimming removed 7 bases from V and 9 bases from J, with 19 bases in between. CDR1 is KGHDR, CDR2 SFDVKD, per germline. This CDR3 region has 14 residues. The CDR3 loop is CATRGTGPKDTQYF. In DNA form, the CDR3 reads TGTGCCACCAGGGGGACGGGACCGAAGGACACGCAGTATTTT.